The 15 T cell receptor beta chains below come from one sample, sequenced in a study of blood T cells in healthy people across ages. Next came a second PCR, run for about 6 to 11 cycles, which used a sample-barcoded 5' primer along with a J-beta primer mix. One entry per CDR3 protein results from TCRdb running MiXCR on the 5' RACE reads. The sample records around 280,000 distinct CDR3 sequences, 25% to 30% being singletons. Material: blood. The origin of the receptors is a woman between 65 and 79 years old in good health.

The rearrangement links TRBV12-3 or TRBV12-4 to TRBJ1-6; a possible D gene is TRBD1 (5 bases). V shed 5 bases and J shed 10 bases, with 15 bases lying between them. CDR3 size: 14 residues. The CDR3 reads CASSLGASGSPLHF. CDR3 DNA sequence: TGTGCCAGCAGTCTAGGGGCGTCGGGCTCACCCCTCCACTTT.

This clonotype showed up many times. The chain joins TRBV5-1 to TRBJ2-1; D is perhaps TRBD1 (5 bases). Germline V lookup: CDR1 SGHRS, CDR2 YFSETQ. The CDR3 is 15 amino acids. V lost 1 base and J lost 5, with 13 bases in between. The CDR3: CASSLLRATDNEQFF. CDR3 coding DNA: TGCGCCAGCAGCTTGCTCCGGGCGACAGACAATGAGCAGTTCTTC.

The V and J genes are TRBV20-1 and TRBJ2-5; D possibly matches TRBD1 or TRBD2 (6 bases each). Germline V CDR1 and CDR2: DFQATT, SNEGSKA (reference sequence). Trimming left V 0 bases short and J 5 bases short, with 13 bases between. This CDR3 is 14 amino acids long. The CDR3 bases are TGCAGTGCTAGAGATCAACGGGGGCGGGAGACCCAGTACTTC. It yields the protein CSARDQRGRETQYF.

The chain uses TRBV7-3 and TRBJ2-3, with D perhaps assigned TRBD1 or TRBD2 (5 bases each). Germline assignment: CDR1 SGHTA and CDR2 FQGTGA. This CDR3 is built from 17 residues. Trimming left V 4 bases short and J 4 bases short, with 21 bases between. The CDR3 here is CASSSTYQQVGADTQYF. In DNA, the CDR3 is TGTGCCAGCAGCTCGACTTATCAACAGGTGGGGGCAGATACGCAGTATTTT. The full variable domain, its missing parts supplied by reference TRBV7-3 and TRBJ2-3, is GAGVSQTPSNKVTEKGKYVELRCDPISGHTALYWYRQSLGQGPEFLIYFQGTGAADDSGLPNDRFFAVRPEGSVSTLKIQRTERGDSAVYLCASSSTYQQVGADTQYFGPGTRLTVL.

This clonotype has ten or more counts. The J gene is TRBJ1-4, the V gene TRBV5-1; 7 positions agree with TRBD1. The V gene end was trimmed by 4 bases and the J gene end by 8 bases; junction bases not matched to a gene: 11. The CDR3 consists of 15 residues. Germline-derived CDR1 and CDR2 are SGHRS and YFSETQ. This chain's CDR3 is CASSLRDRVNEKLFF. Here the CDR3 DNA reads TGCGCCAGCAGCCTTCGCGACAGGGTAAACGAAAAACTGTTTTTT. The full variable domain, in which reference TRBV5-1 and TRBJ1-4 provide the parts outside the CDR3, is KAGVTQTPRYLIKTRGQQVTLSCSPISGHRSVSWYQQTPGQGLQFLFEYFSETQRNKGNFPGRFSGRQFSNSRSEMNVSTLELGDSALYLCASSLRDRVNEKLFFGSGTQLSVL.

This clonotype was detected a few times. This rearrangement joins TRBV18 to TRBJ2-7; D gene unclear. Judging by the DNA end, TRBJ2-5 fits better; the J call may be wrong. The CDR3 spans 16 residues. CDR1 KGHSH and CDR2 LQKENI come from the germline V gene. The CDR3 loop is CASSPLPAAGEETQYF. CDR3 in DNA: TGTGCCAGCTCACCACTCCCGGCGGCTGGAGAAGAGACCCAGTACTTC.

V gene TRBV29-1 combines with J gene TRBJ1-3; the match to TRBD1 covers 7 bases. Trimming removed 7 bases from V and 4 bases from J; junction bases left unmatched: 7. Per the germline V gene, CDR1 is SQVTM and CDR2 is ANQGSEA. The CDR3 has 13 amino acids. The CDR3 bases are TGCAGCGGCGCGCTGGGACAGGGAAACACCATATATTTT. Amino acids: CSGALGQGNTIYF.

The chain employs TRBV20-1 and TRBJ2-5, with no clear D. The J call may be in error: the DNA end matches TRBJ2-1 better. This CDR3 is built from 13 residues. The germline gives CDR1 DFQATT, CDR2 SNEGSKA (reference sequence). The CDR3 sequence is CSADDEGYNEQFF. CDR3 DNA sequence: TGCAGTGCTGACGACGAAGGGTACAATGAGCAGTTCTTC.

A note on this clonotype: At one end the junction does not follow the germline gene, possibly because of a read error. This chain links TRBV2 with TRBJ2-1; D unresolved. This CDR3 region has 13 residues. CDR1 and CDR2 from the germline V gene are SNHLY and FYNNEI. The CDR3 DNA sequence: TGTGCCGGCAGTGAAAACTCCTACAATGAGCAGTTCTTC. This gives the protein CAGSENSYNEQFF.

This chain connects TRBV20-1 to TRBJ2-1; perhaps TRBD2 as D (5 bases). CDR3 length equals 16 residues. The V gene's germline CDR1 is DFQATT and CDR2 SNEGSKA (reference sequence). V was pared by 0 bases and J by 2 bases, with 14 bases between. Written as DNA, the CDR3 is TGCAGTGCTAGAGATCGTGTAGCGCCCCCCTACAATGAGCAGTTCTTC. It codes for CSARDRVAPPYNEQFF.

This clonotype was recorded a few times. The chain recombines TRBV20-1 with TRBJ2-1; 14 bases fit TRBD2. Germline V gene lookup returns CDR1 DFQATT and CDR2 SNEGSKA (reference sequence). The CDR3 totals 16 residues. V dropped 3 bases and J dropped 9; count of bases not matched to a gene: 10. This CDR3 reads CSASGRRLAGGGEQFF. CDR3 bases: TGCAGTGCTAGTGGTCGGCGACTAGCGGGAGGGGGTGAGCAGTTCTTC.

This clonotype was observed once. The CDR3 is CASRPPGGYGYTF. For the CDR3, the DNA is TGTGCCAGCAGACCCCCGGGAGGCTATGGCTACACCTTC. The J gene is TRBJ1-2, the V gene TRBV3-1, with unresolved D. The CDR3 length is 13 residues. From germline, CDR1 is LGHDT and CDR2 YNNKEL (reference sequence). V gave up 6 bases and J gave up 4 bases, with 12 bases separating them.

Only a few counts were recorded for this clonotype. The chain couples TRBV20-1 to TRBJ1-4, with D unclear. V lost 1 base and J lost 8, with 11 bases in between. This CDR3 spans 13 amino acids. CDR1 DFQATT and CDR2 SNEGSKA come from the germline V gene (reference sequence). This CDR3 is CSARAPGLEKLFF. The CDR3 region has the DNA TGCAGTGCTAGAGCACCCGGGCTGGAAAAACTGTTTTTT.

V is TRBV5-1 and J is TRBJ2-3; D is ambiguous. Trimming removed 2 bases from V and 4 bases from J, with 8 bases in between. The CDR3 has 13 residues. CDR1 is SGHRS, CDR2 YFSETQ, per germline. The CDR3: CASSFGEADTQYF. CDR3 nucleotide sequence: TGCGCCAGCAGCTTTGGAGAGGCAGATACGCAGTATTTT. Drawing the rest from reference TRBV5-1 and TRBJ2-3, the complete variable domain is KAGVTQTPRYLIKTRGQQVTLSCSPISGHRSVSWYQQTPGQGLQFLFEYFSETQRNKGNFPGRFSGRQFSNSRSEMNVSTLELGDSALYLCASSFGEADTQYFGPGTRLTVL.

The V and J genes are TRBV28 and TRBJ2-7, with D possibly being TRBD1 or TRBD2 (5 bases each). The CDR3 consists of 13 residues. Per germline, CDR1 MDHEN and CDR2 SYDVKM. Trimming took off 6 bases at V and 2 bases at J, with 11 bases between the two ends. The CDR3 region has the DNA TGTGCCAGCAGCTCGGGACCAACCTACGAGCAGTACTTC. Translation: CASSSGPTYEQYF.